What follows are 3 T cell receptor beta chains derived from one specimen sequenced in a study of tumor-infiltrating lymphocytes in primary liver carcinoma. Starting material of 500 to 600 ng total RNA yielded TCR beta cDNA via a constant-region primer. Amplification in three nested multiplex PCR rounds with slightly modified ARM-PCR gave rise to TCR beta libraries. TRBV1-TRBV30 forward primers paired with a C-beta reverse primer drove the first two PCR rounds, approximately 11 cycles each. TCRdb independently ran MiXCR on the multiplex PCR reads; one entry per CDR3 protein. The sample has 37,000 or so distinct CDR3 sequences; approximately 71% are singletons. Without any cell sorting, about 18-31 mg of bulk tissue yielded co-extracted RNA and DNA. The sequencing sample was made of tumor-adjacent normal liver tissue. These receptors came from a man aged 35 to 55 with primary liver carcinoma and hepatitis B virus infection.

In regard to this clonotype: One end of the junction fails to match germline, which may point to a read error. The J gene is TRBJ2-7, the V gene TRBV11-2; 7 bases fit TRBD2. CDR1 and CDR2 from the germline V gene are SGHAT and FQNNGV. The CDR3 consists of 14 residues. CDR3 nucleotide sequence: TGTGCCAGCAGCCCTAGGGGAGGGCCCTACGGGCAGTACTTC. Translated: CASSPRGGPYGQYF.

Worth noting for this clonotype: This may be a read error, as it is one base from a much larger clone. The V call is TRBV30, the J call TRBJ1-6; tentatively, D is TRBD1 (6 bases). The CDR3 runs 13 residues. The germline V and J ends were trimmed by 3 bases and 10 bases, with 13 bases remaining between them. From germline, CDR1 is GTSNPN and CDR2 SVGIG (reference sequence). CDR3 sequence: CAWSARGLSPLHF. In nucleotides, the CDR3 is TGTGCCTGGAGCGCGCGGGGGCTGTCACCCCTCCACTTT.

A note on this clonotype: The conserved phenylalanine or tryptophan normally closing the CDR3 is absent here, so this likely arose from a read error. V is TRBV6-2 or TRBV6-3 and J is TRBJ2-1; 7 nucleotides align to TRBD2. This CDR3 region has 15 residues. CDR1 MNHEY and CDR2 SVGEGT come from the germline V gene. Written as DNA, the CDR3 is TGTGCCAGCAGTTACCGGGACTACCAATACAACGAGCAGTTCCTC. Its translation is CASSYRDYQYNEQFL.